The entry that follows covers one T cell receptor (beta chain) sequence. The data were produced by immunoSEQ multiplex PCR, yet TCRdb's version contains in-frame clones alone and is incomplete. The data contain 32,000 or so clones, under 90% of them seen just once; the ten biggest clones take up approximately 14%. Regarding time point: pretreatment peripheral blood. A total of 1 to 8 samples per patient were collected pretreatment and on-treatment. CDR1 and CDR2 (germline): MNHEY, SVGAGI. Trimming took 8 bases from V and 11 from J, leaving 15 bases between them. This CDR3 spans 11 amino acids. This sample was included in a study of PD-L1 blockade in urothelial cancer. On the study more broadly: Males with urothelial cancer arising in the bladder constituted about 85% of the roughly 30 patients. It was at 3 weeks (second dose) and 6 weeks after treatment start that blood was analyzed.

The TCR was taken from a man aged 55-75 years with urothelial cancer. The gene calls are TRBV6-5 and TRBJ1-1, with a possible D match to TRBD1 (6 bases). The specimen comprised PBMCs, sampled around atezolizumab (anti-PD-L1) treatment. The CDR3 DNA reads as TGTGCCAGCTCTGGGGGGAGGGGGGCTTTCTTT. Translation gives CASSGGRGAFF.